This T cell receptor (beta chain) was captured by sequencing in a study of control samples from healthy donors and cancer patients (TCRdb year 2020). V loses 5 bases of germline sequence and J loses 1 base, and the interval between the two ends is 11 bases. The CDR3 covers 14 residues, taking in both the cysteine and the phenylalanine. Here the CDR3 DNA is all that survives: 42 bases in frame from base 1. CDR1 MDHEN and CDR2 SYDVKM were looked up in the germline V gene. The library was prepared using the immunoSEQ multiplex PCR assay. TCRdb stores this immuneACCESS table with in-frame sequences only. Part of the clones is absent; in the studies checked, under half of the shortfall reflects unresolved V genes, and no reason is known for the rest. Across this sample there are approximately 150,000 clones, with around 88% seen only once. The ten largest clones add up to roughly 1.7% of the sample. About this clone: Its antigen is still unknown. The input lacks base qualities; no much larger clone sits a single base away. Additional DNA sequences in this sample encode the identical CDR3.

The sequence links TRBV28 to TRBJ1-1; the D gene is perhaps TRBD1, on 6 matching bases. Source material: blood. This clonotype was sampled from a man between 18 and 29 years old in good health. DNA sequence: TGTGCCAGCAGTCTACAGGGTCGGAACACTGAAGCTTTCTTT. This is translated as CASSLQGRNTEAFF.